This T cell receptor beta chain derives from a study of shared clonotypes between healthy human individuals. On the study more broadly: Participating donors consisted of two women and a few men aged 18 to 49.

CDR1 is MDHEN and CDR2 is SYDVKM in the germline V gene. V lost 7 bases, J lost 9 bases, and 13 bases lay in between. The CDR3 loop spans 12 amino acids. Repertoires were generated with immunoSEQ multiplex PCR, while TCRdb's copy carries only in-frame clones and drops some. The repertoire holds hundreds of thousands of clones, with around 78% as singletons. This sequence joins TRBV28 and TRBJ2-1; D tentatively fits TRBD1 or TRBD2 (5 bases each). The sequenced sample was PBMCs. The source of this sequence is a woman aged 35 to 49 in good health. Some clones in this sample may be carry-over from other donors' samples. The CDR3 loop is CASTTWGTEQFF. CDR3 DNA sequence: TGTGCCAGCACCACGTGGGGGACTGAGCAGTTCTTC.